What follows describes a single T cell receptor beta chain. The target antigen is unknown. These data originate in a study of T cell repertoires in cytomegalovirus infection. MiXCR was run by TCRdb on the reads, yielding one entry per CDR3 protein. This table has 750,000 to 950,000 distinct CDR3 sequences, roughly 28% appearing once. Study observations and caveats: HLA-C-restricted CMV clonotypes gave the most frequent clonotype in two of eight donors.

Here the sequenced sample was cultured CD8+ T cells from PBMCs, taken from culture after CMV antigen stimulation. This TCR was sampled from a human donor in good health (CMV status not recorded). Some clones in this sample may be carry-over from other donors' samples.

CDR3 sequence reads: CASSLEAGMLTEAFF. CDR3 DNA: TGTGCCAGCAGTTTAGAGGCAGGGATGCTTACTGAAGCTTTCTTT. This sequence joins TRBV27 and TRBJ1-1, with a possible D match to TRBD1 (5 bases). Germline CDR1 reads MNHEY; CDR2 reads SMNVEV (reference sequence). This CDR3 has 15 amino acids. The ends were cut back, 2 bases at V and 5 bases at J, with 15 bases in the middle.